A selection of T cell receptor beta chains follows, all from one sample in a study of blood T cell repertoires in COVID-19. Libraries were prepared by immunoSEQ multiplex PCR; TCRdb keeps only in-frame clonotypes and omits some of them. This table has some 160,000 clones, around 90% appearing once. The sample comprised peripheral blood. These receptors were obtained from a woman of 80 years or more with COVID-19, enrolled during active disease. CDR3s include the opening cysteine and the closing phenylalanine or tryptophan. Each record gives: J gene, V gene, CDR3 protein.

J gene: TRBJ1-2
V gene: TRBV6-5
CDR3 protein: CASSYEGNGYTF

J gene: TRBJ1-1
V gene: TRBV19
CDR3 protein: CASSSRVTEAFF

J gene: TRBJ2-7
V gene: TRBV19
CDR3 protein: CASGDRQLHEQYF

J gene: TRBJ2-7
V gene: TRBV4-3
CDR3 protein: CASSQRLAGWGEQYF

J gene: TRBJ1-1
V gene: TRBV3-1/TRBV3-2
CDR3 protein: CASSPRTGGGAEAFF

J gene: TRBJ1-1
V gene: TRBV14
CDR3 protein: CASSQVLVGLGTEAFF

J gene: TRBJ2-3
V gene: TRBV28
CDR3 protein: CASEGRGVGTDTQYF

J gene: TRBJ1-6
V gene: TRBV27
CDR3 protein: CASSLRQGNSPLHF

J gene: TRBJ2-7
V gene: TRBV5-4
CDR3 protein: CASSSTGQSFNEQYF

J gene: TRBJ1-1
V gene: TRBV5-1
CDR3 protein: CASSSRGQGLGDTEAFF

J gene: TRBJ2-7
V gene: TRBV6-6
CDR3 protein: CASSRSGTSGLPAYEQYF

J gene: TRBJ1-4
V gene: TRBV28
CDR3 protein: CASSLSGGNEKLFF

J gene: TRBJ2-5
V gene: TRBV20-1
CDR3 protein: CSAPRETQYF